Listed below are T cell receptor beta chains from one sample, sequenced in a study of T cell changes during pregnancy in multiple sclerosis. Sequencing used immunoSEQ multiplex PCR; TCRdb keeps in-frame clones, though not all of them. Here the sample spans tens of thousands of clones, approximately 92% being singletons. Sequences were derived from peripheral blood, sampled after pregnancy. The receptors come from a female donor in good health, enrolled as a control in a pregnancy study. The CDR3 runs from the conserved cysteine through the conserved F or W. A D gene is named only where the DNA matches it firmly. Rows may omit the clone size; those that give it use once, few, many or a size class.

d_call j_call clone_size v_call cdr3_nt cdr3_aa
. TRBJ2-2 . TRBV11-3 TGTGCCAGCAGCCTATTCCCTAACACCGGGGAGCTGTTTTTT CASSLFPNTGELFF
. TRBJ2-7 . TRBV4-3 TGCGCCAGCAGCCAAGCGACCGGGAGTGGTTACGAGCAGTACTTC CASSQATGSGYEQYF
. TRBJ1-1 . TRBV28 TGTGCCAGCAGCCAGAACACTGAAGCTTTCTTT CASSQNTEAFF
TRBD2 TRBJ2-7 . TRBV2 TGTGCCAGTTATGCCCGGGCTAGCGGGATCGACGAGCAGTACTTC CASYARASGIDEQYF
. TRBJ1-2 . TRBV7-2 TGTGCCAGCAGCTTAGGAGGCGCCCTATCCTATGGCTACACCTTC CASSLGGALSYGYTF
. TRBJ1-1 . TRBV30 TGTGCCCACCGACAGGAGGTCACTGAAGCTTTCTTT CAHRQEVTEAFF
TRBD1 TRBJ2-3 once TRBV5-1 TGCGCCAGCAGCGGTTCAGGGGGCGACGATACGCAGTATTTT CASSGSGGDDTQYF
TRBD1 TRBJ2-3 . TRBV15 TGTGCCACCAGCAGAGAGTCGACAGGGGTGCGGTATCGCACAGATACGCAGTATTTT CATSRESTGVRYRTDTQYF
TRBD2 TRBJ2-1 . TRBV19 TGTGCCAGTAGTATGGGACTAGCGGGGGGTTTCAATGAGCAGTTCTTC CASSMGLAGGFNEQFF
. TRBJ2-2 . TRBV2 TGTGCCAGCAGTGTGCAGGCCGGGGAGCTGTTTTTT CASSVQAGELFF
. TRBJ2-1 . TRBV6-5 TGTGCCAGCACGGGATACAATGAGCAGTTCTTC CASTGYNEQFF
TRBD2 TRBJ2-3 . TRBV5-1 TGCGCCAGCAGCCCCCCTCATAGCGGGGAGGGGCAGTATTTT CASSPPHSGEGQYF
. TRBJ2-7 once TRBV6-5 TGTGCCAGCAGTCCCGGGACATTTCCCTACGAGCAGTACTTC CASSPGTFPYEQYF
. TRBJ1-3 . TRBV5-1 TGCGCCAGCAGCTTAGCGGCGGGGAGGACTGGAAACACCATATATTTT CASSLAAGRTGNTIYF
. TRBJ1-5 . TRBV28 TGTGCCAGCAGGCTACAGGGAAGCAATCAGCCCCAGCATTTT CASRLQGSNQPQHF
. TRBJ1-1 few TRBV28 TGTGCCAGCAGTTTATCGACCAAACCGGGAGGGACTGAAGCTTTCTTT CASSLSTKPGGTEAFF
TRBD1 TRBJ1-4 . TRBV4-2 TGTGCCAGCAGCCAAGATGCGGGCGGGACAGGAGCAACTAATGAAAAACTGTTTTTT CASSQDAGGTGATNEKLFF
TRBD1 TRBJ2-1 . TRBV27 TGTGCCAGCAGTCCACTCGGACAGGGGGCGGGTGAGCAGTTCTTC CASSPLGQGAGEQFF
TRBD2 TRBJ2-7 . TRBV4-2 TGTGCCAGCAGCCAGGAGACTAGCGGGTCCTACGAGCAGTACTTC CASSQETSGSYEQYF
. TRBJ2-3 . TRBV27 TGTGCCAGCAGTTTACGGGTAGCAGATACGCAGTATTTT CASSLRVADTQYF
TRBD1 TRBJ1-5 . TRBV28 TGTGCCAGCACTCAACAGGGGGCGGTTGGCAATCAGCCCCAGCATTTT CASTQQGAVGNQPQHF
TRBD2 TRBJ2-2 . TRBV7-8 TGTGCCAGCAGCTTAGTACTAGCGGGAGGTGGAACCGGGGAGCTGTTTTTT CASSLVLAGGGTGELFF